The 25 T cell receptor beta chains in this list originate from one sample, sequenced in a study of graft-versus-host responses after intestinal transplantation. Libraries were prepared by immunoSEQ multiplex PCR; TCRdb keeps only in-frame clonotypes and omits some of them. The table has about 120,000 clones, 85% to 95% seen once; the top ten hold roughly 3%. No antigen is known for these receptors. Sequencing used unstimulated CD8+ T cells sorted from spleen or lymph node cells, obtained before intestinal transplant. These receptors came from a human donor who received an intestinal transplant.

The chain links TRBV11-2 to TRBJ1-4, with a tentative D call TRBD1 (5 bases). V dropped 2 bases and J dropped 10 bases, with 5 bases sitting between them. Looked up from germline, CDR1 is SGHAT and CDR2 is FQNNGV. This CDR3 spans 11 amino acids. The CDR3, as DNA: TGTGCCAGCAGCTTAAGGGGAAAACTGTTTTTT. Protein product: CASSLRGKLFF. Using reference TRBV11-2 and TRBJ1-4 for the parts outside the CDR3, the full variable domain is EAGVAQSPRYKIIEKRQSVAFWCNPISGHATLYWYQQILGQGPKLLIQFQNNGVVDDSQLPKDRFSAERLKGVDSTLKIQPAKLEDSAVYLCASSLRGKLFFGSGTQLSVL.

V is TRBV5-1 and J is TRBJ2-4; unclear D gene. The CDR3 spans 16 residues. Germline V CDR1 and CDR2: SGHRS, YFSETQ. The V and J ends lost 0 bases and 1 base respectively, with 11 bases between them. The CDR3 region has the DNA TGCGCCAGCAGCTTGGCCCAAGAAGGGGCCAAAAACATTCAGTACTTC. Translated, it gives CASSLAQEGAKNIQYF.

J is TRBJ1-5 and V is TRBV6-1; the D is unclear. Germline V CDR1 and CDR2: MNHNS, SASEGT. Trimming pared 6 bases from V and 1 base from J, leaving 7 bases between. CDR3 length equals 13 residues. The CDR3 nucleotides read TGTGCCAGCAGCCCCAAAAGCAATCAGCCCCAGCATTTT. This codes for CASSPKSNQPQHF.

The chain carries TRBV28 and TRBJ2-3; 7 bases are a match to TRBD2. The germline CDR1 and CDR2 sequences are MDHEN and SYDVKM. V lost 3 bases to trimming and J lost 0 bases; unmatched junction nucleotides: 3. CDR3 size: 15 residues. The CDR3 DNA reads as TGTGCCAGCAGTTTCTGGCGGGAGAGCACAGATACGCAGTATTTT. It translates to CASSFWRESTDTQYF.

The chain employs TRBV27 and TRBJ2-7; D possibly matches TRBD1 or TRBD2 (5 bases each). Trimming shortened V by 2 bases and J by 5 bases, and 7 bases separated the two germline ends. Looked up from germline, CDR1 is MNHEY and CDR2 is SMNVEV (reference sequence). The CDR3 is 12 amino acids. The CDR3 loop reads CASSLEGNEQYF. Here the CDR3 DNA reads TGTGCCAGCAGTTTAGAGGGGAACGAGCAGTACTTC.

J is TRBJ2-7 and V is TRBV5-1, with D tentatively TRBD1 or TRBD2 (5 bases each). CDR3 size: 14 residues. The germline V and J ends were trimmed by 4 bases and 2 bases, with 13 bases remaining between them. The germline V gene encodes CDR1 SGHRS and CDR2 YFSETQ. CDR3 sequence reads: CASSPRDGTYEQYF. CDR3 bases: TGCGCCAGCAGCCCCCGGGACGGAACCTACGAGCAGTACTTC.

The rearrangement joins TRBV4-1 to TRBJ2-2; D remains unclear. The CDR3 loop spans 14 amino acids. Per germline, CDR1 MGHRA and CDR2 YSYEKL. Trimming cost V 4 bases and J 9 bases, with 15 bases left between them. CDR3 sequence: CASSPRGRGRELFF. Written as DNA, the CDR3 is TGCGCCAGCAGCCCAAGAGGCCGTGGTAGGGAGCTGTTTTTT.

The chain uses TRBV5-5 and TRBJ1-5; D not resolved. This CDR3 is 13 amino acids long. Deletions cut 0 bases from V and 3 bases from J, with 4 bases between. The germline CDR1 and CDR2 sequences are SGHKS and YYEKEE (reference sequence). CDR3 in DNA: TGTGCCAGCAGCTTGGACCTCAATCAGCCCCAGCATTTT. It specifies CASSLDLNQPQHF.

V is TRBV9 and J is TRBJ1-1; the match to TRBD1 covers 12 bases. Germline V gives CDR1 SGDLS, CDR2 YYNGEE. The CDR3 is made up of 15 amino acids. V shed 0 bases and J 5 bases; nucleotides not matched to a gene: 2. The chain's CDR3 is CASSVGDRGRTEAFF. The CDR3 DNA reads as TGTGCCAGCAGCGTAGGGGACAGGGGGCGGACTGAAGCTTTCTTT.

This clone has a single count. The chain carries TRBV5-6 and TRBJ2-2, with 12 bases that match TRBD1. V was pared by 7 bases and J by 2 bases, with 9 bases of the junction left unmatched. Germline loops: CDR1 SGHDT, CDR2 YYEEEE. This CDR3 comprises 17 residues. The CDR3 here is CASWTGTGGLNTGELFF. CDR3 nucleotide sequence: TGTGCCAGCTGGACCGGGACAGGGGGCCTAAACACCGGGGAGCTGTTTTTT.

CDR3 coding DNA: TGTGCCAGCAACCTGACAGGGGGCACAGATACGCAGTATTTT. This translates into CASNLTGGTDTQYF. This chain connects TRBV6-4 to TRBJ2-3; TRBD1 aligns across 8 bases. Per the germline V gene, CDR1 is MRHNA and CDR2 is SNTAGT. The CDR3 covers 14 residues. The junction had 4 bases not matched to a gene; V was cut back by 7 bases and J by 1 base.

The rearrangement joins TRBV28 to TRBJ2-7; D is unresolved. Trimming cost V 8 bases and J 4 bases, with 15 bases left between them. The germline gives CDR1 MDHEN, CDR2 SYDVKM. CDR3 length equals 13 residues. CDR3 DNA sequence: TGTGCCAGCTGTTCTGATTTCTGGTACGAGCAGTACTTC. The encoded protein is CASCSDFWYEQYF. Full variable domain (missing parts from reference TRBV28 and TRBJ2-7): DVKVTQSSRYLVKRTGEKVFLECVQDMDHENMFWYRQDPGLGLRLIYFSYDVKMKEKGDIPEGYSVSREKKERFSLILESASTNQTSMYLCASCSDFWYEQYFGPGTRLTVT.

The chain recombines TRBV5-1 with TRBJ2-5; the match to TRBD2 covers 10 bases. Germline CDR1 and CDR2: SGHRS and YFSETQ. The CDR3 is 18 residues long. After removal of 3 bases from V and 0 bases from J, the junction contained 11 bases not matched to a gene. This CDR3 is CASSWAVRLAGHQETQYF. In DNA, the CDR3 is TGCGCCAGCAGCTGGGCCGTCCGACTAGCGGGTCACCAAGAGACCCAGTACTTC.

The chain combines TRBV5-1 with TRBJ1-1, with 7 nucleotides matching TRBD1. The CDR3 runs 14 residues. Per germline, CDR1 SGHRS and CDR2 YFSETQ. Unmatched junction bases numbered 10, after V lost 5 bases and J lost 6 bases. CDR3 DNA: TGCGCCAGCAGTTTTGGCAGGGGGTTATCTGAAGCTTTCTTT. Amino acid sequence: CASSFGRGLSEAFF. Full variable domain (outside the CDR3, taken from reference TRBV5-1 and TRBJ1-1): KAGVTQTPRYLIKTRGQQVTLSCSPISGHRSVSWYQQTPGQGLQFLFEYFSETQRNKGNFPGRFSGRQFSNSRSEMNVSTLELGDSALYLCASSFGRGLSEAFFGQGTRLTVV.

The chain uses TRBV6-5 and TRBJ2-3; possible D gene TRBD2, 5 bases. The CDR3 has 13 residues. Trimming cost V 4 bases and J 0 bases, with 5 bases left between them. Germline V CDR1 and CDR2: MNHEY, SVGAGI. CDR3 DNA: TGTGCCAGCAGTTTAGCGAGCACAGATACGCAGTATTTT. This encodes CASSLASTDTQYF.

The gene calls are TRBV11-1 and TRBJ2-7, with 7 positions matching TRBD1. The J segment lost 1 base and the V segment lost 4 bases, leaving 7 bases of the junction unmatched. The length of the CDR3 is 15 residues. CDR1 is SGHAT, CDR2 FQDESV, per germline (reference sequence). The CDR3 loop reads CASSSGTDTSYEQYF. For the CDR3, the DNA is TGTGCCAGCAGCTCAGGGACAGACACTTCCTACGAGCAGTACTTC.

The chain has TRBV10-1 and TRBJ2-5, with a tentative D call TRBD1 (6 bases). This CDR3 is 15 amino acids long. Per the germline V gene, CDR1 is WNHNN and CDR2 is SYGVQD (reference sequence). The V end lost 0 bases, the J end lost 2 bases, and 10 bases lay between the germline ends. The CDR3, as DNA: TGCGCCAGCAGTGAGTCGCTGGGGGCTCAAGAGACCCAGTACTTC. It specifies CASSESLGAQETQYF.

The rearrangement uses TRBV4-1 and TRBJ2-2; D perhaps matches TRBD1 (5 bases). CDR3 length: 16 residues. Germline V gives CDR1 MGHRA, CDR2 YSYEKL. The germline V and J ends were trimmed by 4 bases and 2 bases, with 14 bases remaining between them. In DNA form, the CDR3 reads TGCGCCAGCAGCCGCCTAATTCAGGGAAACACCGGGGAGCTGTTTTTT. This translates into CASSRLIQGNTGELFF.

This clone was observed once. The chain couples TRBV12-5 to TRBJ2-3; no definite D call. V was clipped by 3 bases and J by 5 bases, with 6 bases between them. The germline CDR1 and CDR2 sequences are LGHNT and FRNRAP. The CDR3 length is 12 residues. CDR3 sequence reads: CASGFWRDTQYF. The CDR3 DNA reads TGTGCTAGTGGTTTTTGGAGAGATACGCAGTATTTT.

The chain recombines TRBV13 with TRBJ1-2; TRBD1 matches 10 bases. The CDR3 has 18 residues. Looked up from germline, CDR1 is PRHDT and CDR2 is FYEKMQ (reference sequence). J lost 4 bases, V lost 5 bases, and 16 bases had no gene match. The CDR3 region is CASSEAPGGGTGVYGYTF. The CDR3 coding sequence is TGTGCCAGCAGCGAAGCCCCGGGAGGGGGGACAGGGGTCTATGGCTACACCTTC.

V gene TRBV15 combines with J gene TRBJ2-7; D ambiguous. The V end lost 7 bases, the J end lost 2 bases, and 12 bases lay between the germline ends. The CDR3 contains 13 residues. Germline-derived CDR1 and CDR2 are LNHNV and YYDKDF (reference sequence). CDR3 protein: CATNSDLAYEQYF. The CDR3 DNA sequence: TGTGCCACCAACAGCGACCTAGCCTACGAGCAGTACTTC. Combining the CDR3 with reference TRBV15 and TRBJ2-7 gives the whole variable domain DAMVIQNPRYQVTQFGKPVTLSCSQTLNHNVMYWYQQKSSQAPKLLFHYYDKDFNNEADTPDNFQSRRPNTSFCFLDIRSPGLGDTAMYLCATNSDLAYEQYFGPGTRLTVT.

In DNA, the CDR3 is TGTGCCAGCAGCGTACGGGCTAGCGGGTCGGTTGGCAATGAGCAGTTCTTC. This encodes CASSVRASGSVGNEQFF. The genes are TRBV9 and TRBJ2-1, with 8 bases identical to TRBD2. V was clipped by 1 base and J by 6 bases; unmatched bases: 12. Germline V gene data show CDR1 as SGDLS and CDR2 as YYNGEE. The CDR3 totals 17 residues.

In DNA form, the CDR3 reads TGTGCCAGCAGTGAAGAGACTAGCGGGCAATACAATGAGCAGTTCTTC. Its translation is CASSEETSGQYNEQFF. The chain combines TRBV2 with TRBJ2-1; TRBD2 agrees at 10 bases. Germline values: CDR1 SNHLY, CDR2 FYNNEI. J gave up 4 bases and V 1 base, and 4 bases lay outside the gene matches. The CDR3 runs to 16 residues.

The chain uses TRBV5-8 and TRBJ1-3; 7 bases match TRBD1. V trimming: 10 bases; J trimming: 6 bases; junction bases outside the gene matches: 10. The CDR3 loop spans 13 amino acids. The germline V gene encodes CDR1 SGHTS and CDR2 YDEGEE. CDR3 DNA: TGTGCCCTGCTCGGGACAGACCTAAACACCATATATTTT. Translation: CALLGTDLNTIYF.

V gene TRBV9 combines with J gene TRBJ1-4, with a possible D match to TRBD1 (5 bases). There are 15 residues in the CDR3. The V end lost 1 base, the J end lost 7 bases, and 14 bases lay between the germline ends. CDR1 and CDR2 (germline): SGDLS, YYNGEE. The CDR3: CASSVWMGRGEKLFF. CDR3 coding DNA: TGTGCCAGCAGCGTATGGATGGGGAGGGGTGAAAAACTGTTTTTT.